The clone carrying this T cell receptor beta chain was found many times. The sample comes from a study of blood T cells in healthy people across ages. Germline V CDR1 and CDR2: LGHNA, YSLEER. Deletions cut 8 bases from V and 6 bases from J, with 15 bases between. The CDR3 has 13 residues. Primers used in a second PCR of about 6 to 11 cycles were a sample-barcoded 5' primer and a J-beta primer mix. TCRdb processed the 5' RACE reads anew with MiXCR; each CDR3 protein has one entry. The data contain roughly 800,000 distinct CDR3 sequences, under 40% of them singletons. Sequenced material: blood. The gene calls are TRBV4-3 and TRBJ2-3; D could derive from TRBD1 or TRBD2 (5 bases each). The receptor comes from a man aged 18-30 years in good health. The CDR3 is CASGTDHWDTQYF. Written as DNA, the CDR3 is TGCGCCAGCGGGACGGATCATTGGGATACGCAGTATTTT.